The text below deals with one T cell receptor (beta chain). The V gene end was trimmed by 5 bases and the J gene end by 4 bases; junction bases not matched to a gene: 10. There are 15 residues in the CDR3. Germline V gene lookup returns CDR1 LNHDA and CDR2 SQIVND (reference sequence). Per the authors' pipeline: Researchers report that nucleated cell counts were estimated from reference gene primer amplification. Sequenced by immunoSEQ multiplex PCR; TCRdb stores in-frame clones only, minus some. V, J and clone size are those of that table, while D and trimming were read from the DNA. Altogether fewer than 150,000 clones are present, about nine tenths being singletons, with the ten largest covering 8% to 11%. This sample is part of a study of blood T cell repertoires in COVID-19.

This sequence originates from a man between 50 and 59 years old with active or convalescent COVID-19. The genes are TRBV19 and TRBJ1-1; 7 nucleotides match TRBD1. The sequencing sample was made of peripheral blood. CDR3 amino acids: CASSSRQGRPTEAFF. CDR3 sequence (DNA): TGTGCCAGTAGTTCCCGACAGGGTCGCCCCACTGAAGCTTTCTTT.